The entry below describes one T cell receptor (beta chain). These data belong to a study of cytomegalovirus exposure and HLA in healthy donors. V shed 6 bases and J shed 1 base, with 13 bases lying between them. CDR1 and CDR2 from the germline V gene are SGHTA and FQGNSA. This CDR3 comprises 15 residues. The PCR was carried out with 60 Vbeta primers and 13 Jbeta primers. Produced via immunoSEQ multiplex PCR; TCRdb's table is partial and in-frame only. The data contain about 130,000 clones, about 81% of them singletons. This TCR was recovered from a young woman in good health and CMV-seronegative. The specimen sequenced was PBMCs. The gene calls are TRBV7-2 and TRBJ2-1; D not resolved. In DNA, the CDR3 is TGTGCCAGCAGACAGATGGCTATGTCCTACAATGAGCAGTTCTTC. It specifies CASRQMAMSYNEQFF.